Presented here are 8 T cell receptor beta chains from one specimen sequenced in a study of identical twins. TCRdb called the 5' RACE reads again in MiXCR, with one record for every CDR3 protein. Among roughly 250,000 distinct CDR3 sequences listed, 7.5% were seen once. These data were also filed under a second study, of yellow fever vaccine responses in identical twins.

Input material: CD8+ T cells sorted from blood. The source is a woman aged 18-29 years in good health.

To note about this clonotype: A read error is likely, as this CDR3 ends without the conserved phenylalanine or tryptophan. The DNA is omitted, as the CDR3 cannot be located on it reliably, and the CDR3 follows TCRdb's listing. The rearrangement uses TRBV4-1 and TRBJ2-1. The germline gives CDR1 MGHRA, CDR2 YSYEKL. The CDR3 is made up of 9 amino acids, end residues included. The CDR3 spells CASSPSSDL.

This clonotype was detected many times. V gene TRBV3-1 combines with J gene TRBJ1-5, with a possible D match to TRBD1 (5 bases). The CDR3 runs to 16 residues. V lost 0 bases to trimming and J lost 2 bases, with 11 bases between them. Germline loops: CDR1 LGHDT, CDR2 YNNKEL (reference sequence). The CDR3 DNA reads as TGTGCCAGCAGCCAAGATCGGTGGGGGGGCAATCAGCCCCAGCATTTT. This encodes CASSQDRWGGNQPQHF.

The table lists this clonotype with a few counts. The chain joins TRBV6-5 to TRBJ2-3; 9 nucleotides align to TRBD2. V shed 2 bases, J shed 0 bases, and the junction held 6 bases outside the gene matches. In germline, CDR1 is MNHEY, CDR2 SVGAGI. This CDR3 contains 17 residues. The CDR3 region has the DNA TGTGCCAGCAGTTACCCCGGACTAGCGAGTAGCACAGATACGCAGTATTTT. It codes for CASSYPGLASSTDTQYF.

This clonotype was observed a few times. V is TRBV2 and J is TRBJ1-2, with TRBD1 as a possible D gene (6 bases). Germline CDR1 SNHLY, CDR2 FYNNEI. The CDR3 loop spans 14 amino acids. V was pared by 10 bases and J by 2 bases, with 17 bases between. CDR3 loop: CANLGTRSNYGYTF. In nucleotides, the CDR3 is TGTGCCAACCTCGGGACACGTTCAAACTATGGCTACACCTTC.

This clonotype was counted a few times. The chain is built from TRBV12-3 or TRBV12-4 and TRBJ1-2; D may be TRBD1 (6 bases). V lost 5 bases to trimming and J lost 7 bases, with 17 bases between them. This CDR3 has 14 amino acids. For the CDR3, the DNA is TGTGCCAGCAGTGTGGACTTAGGAGGGGGTGGCTACACCTTC. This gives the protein CASSVDLGGGGYTF.

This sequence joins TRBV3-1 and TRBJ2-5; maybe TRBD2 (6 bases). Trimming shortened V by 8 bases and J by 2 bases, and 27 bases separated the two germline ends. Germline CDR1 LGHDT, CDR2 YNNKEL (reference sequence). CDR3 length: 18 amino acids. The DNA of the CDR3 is TGTGCCAGCTCCAAAATGGGACTGGGGGAACTAGAACAAGAGACCCAGTACTTC. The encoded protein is CASSKMGLGELEQETQYF.

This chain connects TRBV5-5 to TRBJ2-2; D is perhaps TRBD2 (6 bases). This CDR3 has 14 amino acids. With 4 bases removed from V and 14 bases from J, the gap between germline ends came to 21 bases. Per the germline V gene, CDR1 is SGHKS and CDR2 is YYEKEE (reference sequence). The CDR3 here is CASSPGTGCGALFF. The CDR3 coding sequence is TGTGCCAGCAGCCCTGGGACGGGCTGCGGGGCACTGTTTTTT.

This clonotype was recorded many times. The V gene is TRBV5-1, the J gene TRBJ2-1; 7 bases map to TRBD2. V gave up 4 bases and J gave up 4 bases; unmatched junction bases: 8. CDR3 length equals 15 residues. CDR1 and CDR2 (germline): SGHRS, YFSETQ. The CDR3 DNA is TGCGCCAGCAGCCGCCGGGACTACTATTACAATGAGCAGTTCTTC. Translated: CASSRRDYYYNEQFF.